Shown below are 29 T cell receptor beta chains from a single sample sequenced in a study of T cell repertoires in cytomegalovirus infection. Each CDR3 protein is one row after TCRdb ran MiXCR on the reads. The sample includes about 600,000 distinct CDR3 sequences, less than 25% seen only once; the top ten take approximately 8%. Specimen: CD8+ T cells from PBMCs. The receptors come from a human donor in good health (CMV status not recorded). Some clones in this sample may be carry-over from other donors' samples.

Ten or more counts support this clonotype. The chain couples TRBV4-1 to TRBJ2-7; TRBD1 agrees at 7 bases. Germline CDR1 is MGHRA and CDR2 is YSYEKL. The V segment lost 2 bases and the J segment 3 bases; nucleotides outside the gene matches: 4. This CDR3 is built from 14 residues. The CDR3 coding sequence is TGCGCCAGCAGCCAAAGGACAGGCAGCTACGAGCAGTACTTC. Protein sequence: CASSQRTGSYEQYF.

This clonotype appeared once. The junction departs from germline at one end; a sequencing error may be responsible. The rearrangement uses TRBV28 and TRBJ2-2; a possible D gene is TRBD1 (6 bases). Per the germline V gene, CDR1 is MDHEN and CDR2 is SYDVKM. The CDR3 has 14 amino acids. The DNA of the CDR3 is TGTGTCAGCAGTGTCCACAGGGTGGCCGGGGAGCTGTTTTTT. Translation: CVSSVHRVAGELFF.

This clonotype was seen a few times. V gene TRBV7-9 combines with J gene TRBJ2-2; 8 bases agree with TRBD2. Germline values: CDR1 SEHNR, CDR2 FQNEAQ (reference sequence). This CDR3 has 16 residues. Trimming removed 5 bases from V and 1 base from J; junction bases left unmatched: 6. The CDR3, as DNA: TGTGCCAGCAGCACTACAAGCGGGGGGAACACCGGGGAGCTGTTTTTT. Translating it yields CASSTTSGGNTGELFF.

This clonotype turned up a few times. This rearrangement joins TRBV13 to TRBJ2-7; the match to TRBD2 covers 7 bases. The CDR3 length is 13 residues. V shed 4 bases, J shed 6 bases, and the junction held 6 bases outside the gene matches. Germline values: CDR1 PRHDT, CDR2 FYEKMQ (reference sequence). As DNA, the CDR3 is TGTGCCAGCAGCTCAGGGAGGGCACCCGAGCAGTACGTC. It codes for CASSSGRAPEQYV.

The chain couples TRBV19 to TRBJ2-1, with D unresolved. The length of the CDR3 is 15 residues. The germline V gene encodes CDR1 LNHDA and CDR2 SQIVND (reference sequence). Deletions cut 5 bases from V and 7 bases from J, with 18 bases between. The CDR3 is CASSLAAQIQNEQFF. CDR3 bases: TGTGCCAGTAGTTTAGCAGCCCAGATACAAAATGAGCAGTTCTTC.

The CDR3 DNA follows: TGTGCCATCAGTCCGCTGAGCTCCTACAATGAGCAGTTCTTC. This codes for CAISPLSSYNEQFF. The rearrangement joins TRBV10-3 to TRBJ2-1, with no clear D. The length of the CDR3 is 14 residues. With 5 bases removed from V and 0 bases from J, the gap between germline ends came to 8 bases. Germline loops: CDR1 ENHRY, CDR2 SYGVKD.

The V and J genes are TRBV10-3 and TRBJ2-7; 12 positions agree with TRBD2. The CDR3 runs 18 residues. Germline CDR1 and CDR2: ENHRY and SYGVKD. Trimming removed 3 bases from V and 0 bases from J; junction bases left unmatched: 9. The CDR3, as DNA: TGTGCCATCAGTGACCCAGGACTAGCGGGGATCACCTCCTACGAGCAGTACTTC. This translates into CAISDPGLAGITSYEQYF.

This chain connects TRBV6-5 to TRBJ2-1; D remains ambiguous. The V and J ends lost 6 bases and 0 bases respectively, with 9 bases between them. Germline loops: CDR1 MNHEY, CDR2 SVGAGI. This CDR3 region has 14 residues. For the CDR3, the DNA is TGTGCCAGCAGGAGATATAGCTCCTACAATGAGCAGTTCTTC. Translating gives CASRRYSSYNEQFF.

With regard to this clonotype: One end of the junction fails to match germline, which may point to a read error. The chain joins TRBV13 to TRBJ2-7; D is perhaps TRBD2 (6 bases). This CDR3 has 14 amino acids. CDR1 PRHDT and CDR2 FYEKMQ come from the germline V gene (reference sequence). The CDR3 DNA reads TGTGTCAGCAGCAGCCAAGAGGGGAGGAACGAGCAGTACTTC. Translation gives CVSSSQEGRNEQYF.

The sample holds a few counts of this clonotype. The rearrangement links TRBV5-6 to TRBJ2-1; perhaps TRBD1 as D (5 bases). This CDR3 spans 16 amino acids. Germline V gives CDR1 SGHDT, CDR2 YYEEEE. Trimming stripped 1 base from V and 6 bases from J, with 17 bases between. CDR3 region: CASSLKTGGYGNEQFF. CDR3 coding DNA: TGTGCCAGCAGCTTGAAAACAGGCGGCTACGGCAATGAGCAGTTCTTC.

This rearrangement joins TRBV2 to TRBJ2-7, with 9 bases identical to TRBD1. The CDR3 has 13 residues. Germline CDR1 is SNHLY and CDR2 is FYNNEI. V trimming: 8 bases; J trimming: 5 bases; junction bases outside the gene matches: 7. CDR3 protein: CASGWTGEDEQYF. The CDR3 region has the DNA TGTGCCAGCGGTTGGACAGGGGAGGACGAGCAGTACTTC.

This clonotype was counted between two and nine times. The chain recombines TRBV7-8 with TRBJ2-1; 8 positions agree with TRBD2. The CDR3 extends over 14 amino acids. Germline CDR1 and CDR2: SGHVS and FQNEAQ. Trimming cost V 3 bases and J 4 bases; bases outside gene matches: 2. The CDR3 DNA follows: TGTGCCAGCAGCTTCACGGGGGGGTACAATGAGCAGTTCTTC. Amino acid sequence: CASSFTGGYNEQFF.

The V gene is TRBV7-9, the J gene TRBJ2-6, with 9 bases identical to TRBD1. Germline trimming cut 5 bases from V and 4 bases from J; bases unmatched to any gene: 12. CDR1 SEHNR and CDR2 FQNEAQ come from the germline V gene (reference sequence). The CDR3 consists of 18 residues. CDR3 in DNA: TGTGCCAGCAGCCACACAGGGGGCCTTGGTAAGGGGGCCAACGTCCTGACTTTC. Its translation is CASSHTGGLGKGANVLTF.

This rearrangement joins TRBV6-2 or TRBV6-3 to TRBJ2-7; 9 bases line up with TRBD2. The CDR3 totals 16 residues. Germline V lookup: CDR1 MNHEY, CDR2 SVGEGT. The CDR3 loop is CASSYPIWGAGGEQHV. In nucleotides, the CDR3 is TGTGCCAGCAGTTACCCTATTTGGGGAGCGGGGGGCGAGCAGCACGTC.

The V and J genes are TRBV29-1 and TRBJ2-7, with 10 bases that match TRBD2. The V gene's germline CDR1 is SQVTM and CDR2 ANQGSEA. The V segment lost 5 bases and the J segment 4 bases; nucleotides outside the gene matches: 20. This CDR3 region has 18 residues. The CDR3 DNA is TGCAGCGTTCTGAGTCGACTAGCGGGCACGCTAGGTCGTTACGAGCAGTACTTC. Encoded protein: CSVLSRLAGTLGRYEQYF.

J is TRBJ2-7 and V is TRBV5-1, with D perhaps assigned TRBD1 or TRBD2 (6 bases each). Germline V gene sequence: CDR1 SGHRS, CDR2 YFSETQ. V was shortened by 5 bases and J by 2 bases, with 17 bases between the two germline ends. The CDR3 totals 15 residues. The CDR3 DNA follows: TGCGCCAGCAGGCAAAATCGGGGGCACCCCTACGAGCAGTACTTC. Amino acid sequence: CASRQNRGHPYEQYF.

This clonotype was detected many times. V usage is TRBV7-2 and J usage is TRBJ2-7, with TRBD2 matching over 9 bases. Germline V gene data show CDR1 as SGHTA and CDR2 as FQGNSA. Trimming took 5 bases from V and 3 from J; bases not matched to a gene: 5. This CDR3 is 14 amino acids long. CDR3 region: CASSTLAGFYEQYV. CDR3 nucleotide sequence: TGTGCCAGCAGCACCCTAGCGGGGTTCTACGAGCAGTACGTC.

V gene TRBV7-6 combines with J gene TRBJ2-1, with 10 bases lining up with TRBD1. V was pared by 5 bases and J by 6 bases, with 7 bases of the junction left unmatched. The CDR3 totals 15 residues. The V gene's germline CDR1 is SGHVS and CDR2 FNYEAQ. The CDR3 DNA sequence: TGTGCCAGCAGCGCCCGACAGGGGGCTAGCAATGAGCAGTTCTTC. As protein: CASSARQGASNEQFF.

The V and J genes are TRBV2 and TRBJ1-1, with D perhaps TRBD1 (5 bases). CDR1 is SNHLY and CDR2 is FYNNEI in the germline V gene. V was pared by 10 bases and J by 5 bases, with 17 bases between. The CDR3 totals 13 residues. The CDR3 sequence is CATGEGRGTEAFF. CDR3 sequence (DNA): TGTGCCACCGGGGAAGGGAGGGGAACTGAAGCTTTCTTT.

Details on this clonotype: At one end the junction does not follow the germline gene, possibly because of a read error. V and J are TRBV7-9 and TRBJ1-1; 7 bases match TRBD1. Per the germline V gene, CDR1 is SEHNR and CDR2 is FQNEAQ (reference sequence). CDR3 length: 14 amino acids. CDR3 region: CVSSRGQLNTEAFF. For the CDR3, the DNA is TGTGTCAGCAGCCGGGGACAGCTGAACACTGAAGCTTTCTTT.

This clonotype has just a few counts. The chain is built from TRBV20-1 and TRBJ1-2; 7 bases agree with TRBD1. Germline V lookup: CDR1 DFQATT, CDR2 SNEGSKA (reference sequence). CDR3 length: 14 residues. Trimming at V came to 4 bases and at J to 5 bases, leaving 10 bases not matched to a gene. As DNA, the CDR3 is TGCAGTGCTAAACAGGGGCATATAAGTTATGGCTACACCTTC. This encodes CSAKQGHISYGYTF.

The table lists this clonotype with many counts. This rearrangement joins TRBV7-2 to TRBJ2-1; the D gene is possibly TRBD2 (6 bases). CDR3 length: 12 residues. Germline CDR1 and CDR2: SGHTA and FQGNSA. Trimming stripped 3 bases from V and 10 bases from J, with 10 bases between. CDR3 sequence: CASSFGTREQFF. The CDR3 DNA reads as TGTGCCAGCAGCTTTGGGACTCGCGAGCAGTTCTTC.

This chain connects TRBV7-9 to TRBJ2-7; D may be TRBD2 (5 bases). In germline, CDR1 is SEHNR, CDR2 FQNEAQ (reference sequence). The CDR3 totals 15 residues. V lost 6 bases and J lost 2, with 17 bases in between. The CDR3 nucleotides read TGTGCCAGCAGTTCCAGTGAGCGGATAGCCTACGAGCAGTACTTC. Residues: CASSSSERIAYEQYF.

This clonotype was found many times. This rearrangement joins TRBV11-2 to TRBJ2-3; no reliable D call. The CDR3 has 12 residues. Germline CDR1 reads SGHAT; CDR2 reads FQNNGV. The germline V and J ends were trimmed by 5 bases and 3 bases, with 6 bases remaining between them. The CDR3 coding sequence is TGTGCCAGCAGCATCCGAACAGATACGCAGTATTTT. Translation: CASSIRTDTQYF.

As DNA, the CDR3 is TGCAGCGCCCATCCAGGGAATACTGCTGAAGCTTTCTTT. This encodes CSAHPGNTAEAFF. The chain carries TRBV29-1 and TRBJ1-1, with D possibly TRBD1 on 5 matching bases. V was shortened by 7 bases and J by 6 bases, with 18 bases between the two germline ends. Germline lookup yields CDR1 SQVTM and CDR2 ANQGSEA. This CDR3 contains 13 residues. Variable domain in full (rest from reference TRBV29-1 and TRBJ1-1): SAVISQKPSRDICQRGTSLTIQCQVDSQVTMMFWYRQQPGQSLTLIATANQGSEATYESGFVIDKFPISRPNLTFSTLTVSNMSPEDSSIYLCSAHPGNTAEAFFGQGTRLTVV.

This clonotype was seen only a few times. The chain joins TRBV28 to TRBJ2-7; D possibly corresponds to TRBD2 (6 bases). V gave up 6 bases and J gave up 6 bases, with 12 bases separating them. The CDR3 has 12 residues. Germline V gene lookup returns CDR1 MDHEN and CDR2 SYDVKM. CDR3 loop: CASSGQGGEQYV. CDR3 DNA sequence: TGTGCCAGCAGCGGTCAGGGAGGCGAGCAGTACGTC.

The rearrangement links TRBV27 to TRBJ2-5; 8 positions match TRBD1. CDR1 MNHEY and CDR2 SMNVEV come from the germline V gene (reference sequence). The CDR3 has 15 amino acids. V lost 0 bases and J lost 5; bases outside the gene matches: 5. The chain's CDR3 is CASSLSGQGLETQYF. The DNA for the CDR3 is TGTGCCAGCAGTTTATCTGGACAGGGTTTGGAGACCCAGTACTTC.

The rearrangement joins TRBV5-5 to TRBJ2-7; TRBD1 aligns across 8 bases. This CDR3 comprises 12 residues. V dropped 4 bases and J dropped 11; count of bases not matched to a gene: 8. Germline-derived CDR1 and CDR2 are SGHKS and YYEKEE (reference sequence). CDR3 DNA sequence: TGTGCCAGCAGCGTTGACAGGGGAATGGAGTACGTC. Translating gives CASSVDRGMEYV.

A note on this clonotype: The junction departs from the called germline gene at one end, perhaps through a read error. The V call is TRBV7-3, the J call TRBJ1-4; 9 bases agree with TRBD1. CDR3 length equals 14 residues. Germline V gives CDR1 SGHTA, CDR2 FQGTGA. The CDR3, as DNA: TGTGCCGGCAGCACGAAGACAGGGGGAGAAAAACTGTTTTTT. Protein: CAGSTKTGGEKLFF.